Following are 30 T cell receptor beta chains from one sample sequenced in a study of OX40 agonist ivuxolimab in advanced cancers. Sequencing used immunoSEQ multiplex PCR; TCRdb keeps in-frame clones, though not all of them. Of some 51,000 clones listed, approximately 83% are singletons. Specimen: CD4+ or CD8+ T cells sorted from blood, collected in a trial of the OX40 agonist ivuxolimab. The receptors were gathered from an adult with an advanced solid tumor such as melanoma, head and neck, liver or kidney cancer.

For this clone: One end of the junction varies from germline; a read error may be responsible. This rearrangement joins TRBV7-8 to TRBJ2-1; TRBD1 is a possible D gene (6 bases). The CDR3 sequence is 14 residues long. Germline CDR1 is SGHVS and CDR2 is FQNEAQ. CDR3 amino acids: CVSSLGGKYNEQFF. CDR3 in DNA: TGTGTCAGCAGCTTAGGGGGAAAGTACAATGAGCAGTTCTTC.

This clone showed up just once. The CDR3: CATHWGSGANVLTF. CDR3 coding DNA: TGTGCCACACACTGGGGCTCTGGGGCCAACGTCCTGACTTTC. This chain uses TRBV6-5 with TRBJ2-6, with no clear D. Germline V gene lookup returns CDR1 MNHEY and CDR2 SVGAGI. Trimming took off 10 bases at V and 0 bases at J, with 10 bases between the two ends. The CDR3 spans 14 residues.

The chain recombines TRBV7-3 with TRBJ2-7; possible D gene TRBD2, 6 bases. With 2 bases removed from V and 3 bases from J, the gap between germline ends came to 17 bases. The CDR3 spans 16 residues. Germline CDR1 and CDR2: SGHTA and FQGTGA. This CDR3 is CASSLGARDSLYEQYF. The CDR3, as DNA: TGTGCCAGCAGCTTAGGGGCCCGGGACTCCCTCTACGAGCAGTACTTC.

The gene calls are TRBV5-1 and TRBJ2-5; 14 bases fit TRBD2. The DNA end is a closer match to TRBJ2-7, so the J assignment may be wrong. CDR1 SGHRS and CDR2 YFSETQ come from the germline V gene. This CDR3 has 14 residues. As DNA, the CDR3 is TGCGCCAGCAGGGGACTAGCGGGAGTGAACGAGCAGTACTTC. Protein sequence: CASRGLAGVNEQYF.

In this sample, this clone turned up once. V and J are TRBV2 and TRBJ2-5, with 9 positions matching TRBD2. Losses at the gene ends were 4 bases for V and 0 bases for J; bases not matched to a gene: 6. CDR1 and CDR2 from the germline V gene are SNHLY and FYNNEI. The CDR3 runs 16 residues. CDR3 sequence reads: CASSAVSGSYQETQYF. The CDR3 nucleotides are TGTGCCAGCAGTGCTGTTAGCGGGAGCTACCAAGAGACCCAGTACTTC.

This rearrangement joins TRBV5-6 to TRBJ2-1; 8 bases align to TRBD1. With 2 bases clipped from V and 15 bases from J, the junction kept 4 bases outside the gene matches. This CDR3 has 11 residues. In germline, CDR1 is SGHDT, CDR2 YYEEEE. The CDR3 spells CASSFGQGRFF. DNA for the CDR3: TGTGCCAGCAGCTTTGGACAGGGACGGTTCTTC.

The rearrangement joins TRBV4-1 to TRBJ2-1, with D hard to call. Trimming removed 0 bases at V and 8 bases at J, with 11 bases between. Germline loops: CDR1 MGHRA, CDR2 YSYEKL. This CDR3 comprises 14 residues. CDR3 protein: CASSQDPSFYEQFF. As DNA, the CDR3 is TGCGCCAGCAGCCAAGATCCGAGTTTCTATGAGCAGTTCTTC.

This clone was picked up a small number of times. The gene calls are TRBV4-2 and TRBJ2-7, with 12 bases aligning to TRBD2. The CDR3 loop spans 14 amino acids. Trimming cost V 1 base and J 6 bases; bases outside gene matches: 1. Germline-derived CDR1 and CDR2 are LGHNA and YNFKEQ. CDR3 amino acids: CASSQGLAGAEQYF. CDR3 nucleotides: TGTGCCAGCAGCCAAGGACTAGCGGGAGCCGAGCAGTACTTC.

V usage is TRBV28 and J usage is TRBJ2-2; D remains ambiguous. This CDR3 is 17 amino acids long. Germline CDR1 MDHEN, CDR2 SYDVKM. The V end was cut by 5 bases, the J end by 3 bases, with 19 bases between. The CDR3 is CASSPLLWGRYTGELFF. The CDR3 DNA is TGTGCCAGCAGTCCACTCCTCTGGGGAAGGTACACCGGGGAGCTGTTTTTT.

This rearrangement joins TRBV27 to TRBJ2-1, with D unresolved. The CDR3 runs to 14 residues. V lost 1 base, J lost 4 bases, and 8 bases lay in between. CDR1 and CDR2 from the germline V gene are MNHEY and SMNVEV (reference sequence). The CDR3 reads CASSLLAEYNEQFF. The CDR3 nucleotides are TGTGCCAGCAGTTTATTGGCGGAGTACAATGAGCAGTTCTTC.

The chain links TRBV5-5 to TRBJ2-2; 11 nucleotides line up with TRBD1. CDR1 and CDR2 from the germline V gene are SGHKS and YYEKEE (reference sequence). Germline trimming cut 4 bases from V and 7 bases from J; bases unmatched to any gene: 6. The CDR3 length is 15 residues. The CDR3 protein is CASSAGQGAIGELFF. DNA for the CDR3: TGTGCCAGCAGCGCCGGACAGGGGGCGATCGGGGAGCTGTTTTTT.

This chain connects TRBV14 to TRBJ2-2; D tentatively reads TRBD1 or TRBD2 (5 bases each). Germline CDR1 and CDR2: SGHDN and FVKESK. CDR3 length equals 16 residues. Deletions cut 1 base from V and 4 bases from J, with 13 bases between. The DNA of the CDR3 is TGTGCCAGCAGCCAAGGACAGTTCCGGGGCACCGGGGAGCTGTTTTTT. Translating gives CASSQGQFRGTGELFF. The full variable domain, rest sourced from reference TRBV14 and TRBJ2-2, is EAGVTQFPSHSVIEKGQTVTLRCDPISGHDNLYWYRRVMGKEIKFLLHFVKESKQDESGMPNNRFLAERTGGTYSTLKVQPAELEDSGVYFCASSQGQFRGTGELFFGEGSRLTVL.

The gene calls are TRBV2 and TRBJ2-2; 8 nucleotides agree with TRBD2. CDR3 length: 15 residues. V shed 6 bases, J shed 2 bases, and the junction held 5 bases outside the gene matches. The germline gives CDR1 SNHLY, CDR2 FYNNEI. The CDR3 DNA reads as TGTGCCAGCAGGAATAGCGGGATTAACACCGGGGAGCTGTTTTTT. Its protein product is CASRNSGINTGELFF.

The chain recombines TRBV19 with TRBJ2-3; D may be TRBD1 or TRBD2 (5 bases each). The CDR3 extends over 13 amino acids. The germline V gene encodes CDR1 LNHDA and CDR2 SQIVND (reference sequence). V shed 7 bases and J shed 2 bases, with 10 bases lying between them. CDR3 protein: CASNGANTDTQYF. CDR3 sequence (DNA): TGTGCCAGTAACGGGGCGAACACAGATACGCAGTATTTT.

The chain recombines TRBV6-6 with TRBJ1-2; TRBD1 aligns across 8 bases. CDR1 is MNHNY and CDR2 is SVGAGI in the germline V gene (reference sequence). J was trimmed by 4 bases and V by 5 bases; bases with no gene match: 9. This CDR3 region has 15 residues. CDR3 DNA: TGTGCCAGCAGTACGGACAGGGCCCCTCTCTATGGCTACACCTTC. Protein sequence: CASSTDRAPLYGYTF.

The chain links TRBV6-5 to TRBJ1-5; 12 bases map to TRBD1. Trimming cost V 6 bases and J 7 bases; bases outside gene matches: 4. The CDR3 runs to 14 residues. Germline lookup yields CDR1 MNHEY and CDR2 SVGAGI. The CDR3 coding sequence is TGTGCCAGCAGCAAGGGACAGGGGGCCCAGCCCCAGCATTTT. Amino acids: CASSKGQGAQPQHF.

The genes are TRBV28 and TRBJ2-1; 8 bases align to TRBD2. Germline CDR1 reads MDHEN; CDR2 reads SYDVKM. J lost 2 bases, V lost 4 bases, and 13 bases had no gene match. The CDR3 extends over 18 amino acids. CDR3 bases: TGTGCCAGCAGTTCCCTGGGGTCCGGGACTAGAACCTACAATGAGCAGTTCTTC. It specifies CASSSLGSGTRTYNEQFF.

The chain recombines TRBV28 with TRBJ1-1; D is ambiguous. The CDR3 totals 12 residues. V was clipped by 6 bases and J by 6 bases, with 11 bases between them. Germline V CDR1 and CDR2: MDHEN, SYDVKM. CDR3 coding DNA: TGTGCCAGCAGCCTAGGAGTGGCTGAAGCTTTCTTT. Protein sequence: CASSLGVAEAFF.

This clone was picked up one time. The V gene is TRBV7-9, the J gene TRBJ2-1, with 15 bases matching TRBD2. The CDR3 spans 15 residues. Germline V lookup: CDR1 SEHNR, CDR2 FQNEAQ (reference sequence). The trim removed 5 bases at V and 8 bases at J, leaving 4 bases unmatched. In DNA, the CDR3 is TGTGCCAGCAGCCCTGGGACTAGCGGGAGGTATGAGCAGTTCTTC. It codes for CASSPGTSGRYEQFF.

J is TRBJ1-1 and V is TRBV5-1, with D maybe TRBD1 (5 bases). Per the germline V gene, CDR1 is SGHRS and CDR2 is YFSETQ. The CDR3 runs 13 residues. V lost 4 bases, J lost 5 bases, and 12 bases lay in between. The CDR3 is CASSPDNPTEAFF. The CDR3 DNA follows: TGCGCCAGCAGCCCGGACAATCCGACTGAAGCTTTCTTT.

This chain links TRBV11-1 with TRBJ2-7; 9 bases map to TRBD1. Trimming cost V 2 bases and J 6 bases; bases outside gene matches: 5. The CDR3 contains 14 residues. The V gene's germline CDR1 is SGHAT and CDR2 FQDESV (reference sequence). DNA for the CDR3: TGTGCCAGCAGCTTACCGGGACAGGGACCCGAGCAGTACTTC. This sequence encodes CASSLPGQGPEQYF.

The CDR3 bases are TGTGCCATCAGTGAGATTAGCGGGAGTGAGCAGTACTTC. Amino acid sequence: CAISEISGSEQYF. This chain connects TRBV10-3 to TRBJ2-7, with 9 bases that match TRBD2. The V and J ends lost 2 bases and 7 bases, in that order; junction bases with no gene match: 3. CDR1 is ENHRY, CDR2 SYGVKD, per germline. The CDR3 is 13 amino acids.

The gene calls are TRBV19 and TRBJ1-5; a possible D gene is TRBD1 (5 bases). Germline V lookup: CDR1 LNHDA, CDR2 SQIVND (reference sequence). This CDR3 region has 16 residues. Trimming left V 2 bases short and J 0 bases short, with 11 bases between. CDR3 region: CASSIQGPPSNQPQHF. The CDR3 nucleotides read TGTGCCAGTAGTATACAGGGACCACCTAGCAATCAGCCCCAGCATTTT.

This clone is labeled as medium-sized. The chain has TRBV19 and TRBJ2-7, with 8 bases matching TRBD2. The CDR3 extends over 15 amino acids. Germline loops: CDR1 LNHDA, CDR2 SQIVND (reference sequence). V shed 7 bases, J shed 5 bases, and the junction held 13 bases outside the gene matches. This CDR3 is CASTHGASGGNEQYF. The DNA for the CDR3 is TGTGCCAGTACCCATGGGGCCAGCGGGGGCAACGAGCAGTACTTC.

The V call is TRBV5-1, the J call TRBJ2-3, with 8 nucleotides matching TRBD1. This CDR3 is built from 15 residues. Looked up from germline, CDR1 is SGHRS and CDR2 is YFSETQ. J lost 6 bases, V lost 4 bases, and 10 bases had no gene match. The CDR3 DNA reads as TGCGCCAGCAGCGGGGGACAGGCCTCTTTCGATACGCAGTATTTT. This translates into CASSGGQASFDTQYF.

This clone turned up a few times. This CDR3 reads CASSELPGQNTGELFF. CDR3 DNA: TGTGCCAGCAGTGAACTACCGGGACAGAACACCGGGGAGCTGTTTTTT. The V call is TRBV6-1, the J call TRBJ2-2; a possible D gene is TRBD1 (6 bases). The germline gives CDR1 MNHNS, CDR2 SASEGT. This CDR3 is built from 16 residues. Trimming took 2 bases from V and 1 from J, leaving 11 bases between them.

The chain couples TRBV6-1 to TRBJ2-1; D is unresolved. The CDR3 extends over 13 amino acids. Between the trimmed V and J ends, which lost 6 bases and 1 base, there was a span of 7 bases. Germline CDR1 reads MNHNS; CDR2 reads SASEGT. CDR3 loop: CASSVFSYNEQFF. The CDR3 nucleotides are TGTGCCAGCAGCGTCTTTTCCTACAATGAGCAGTTCTTC.

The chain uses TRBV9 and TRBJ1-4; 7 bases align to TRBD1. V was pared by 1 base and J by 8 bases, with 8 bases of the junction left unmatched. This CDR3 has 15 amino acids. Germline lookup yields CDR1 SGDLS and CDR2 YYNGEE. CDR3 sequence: CASSVKTGVLEKLFF. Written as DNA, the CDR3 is TGTGCCAGCAGCGTAAAAACAGGGGTGTTAGAAAAACTGTTTTTT.

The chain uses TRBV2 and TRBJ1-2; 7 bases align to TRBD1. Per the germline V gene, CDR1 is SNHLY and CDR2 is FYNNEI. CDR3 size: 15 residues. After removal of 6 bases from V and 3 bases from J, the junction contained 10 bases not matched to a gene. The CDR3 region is CASSQPTGLDYGYTF. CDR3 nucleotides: TGTGCCAGCAGCCAACCGACAGGGCTTGACTATGGCTACACCTTC.

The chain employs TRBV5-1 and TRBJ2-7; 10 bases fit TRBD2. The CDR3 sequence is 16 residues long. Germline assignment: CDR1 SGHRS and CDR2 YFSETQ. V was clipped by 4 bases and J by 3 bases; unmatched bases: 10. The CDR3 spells CASSRGLAGEYYEQYF. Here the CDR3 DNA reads TGCGCCAGCAGCCGAGGGCTAGCGGGAGAATACTACGAGCAGTACTTC.